The 26 T cell receptor beta chains below come from one sample, sequenced in a study of spatial heterogeneity in lung cancer. No antigens are known for them. TCRdb analysed the 5' RACE reads with MiXCR anew, one entry per CDR3 protein. The data show about 3,000 distinct CDR3 sequences, under 7% seen once. Specified time point: sample taken at primary tumor resection. Findings of the study overall: Tracking of tumor mutation counts was seen in expanded intratumoral alpha and beta TCR counts.

Sequences were derived from lung tumor tissue, sampled at surgery. All receptors derive from a male donor with early-stage non-small cell lung cancer.

By sample fraction, this clonotype is medium-sized. The chain combines TRBV6-2 or TRBV6-3 with TRBJ2-1; D is tentatively TRBD1 or TRBD2 (5 bases each). Germline loops: CDR1 MNHEY, CDR2 SVGEGT. Trimming removed 6 bases at V and 5 bases at J, with 23 bases between. This CDR3 is 17 amino acids long. The CDR3 is CASRVGRARTPNNEQFF. The CDR3 DNA is TGTGCCAGCAGAGTTGGGCGGGCTCGGACACCCAACAATGAGCAGTTCTTC.

This clonotype is labeled medium-sized. The CDR3 here is CASSLSNQPQHF. For the CDR3, the DNA is TGTGCCAGCAGTCTTAGCAATCAGCCCCAGCATTTT. The V and J genes are TRBV6-6 and TRBJ1-5, with D hard to call. Trimming took off 5 bases at V and 0 bases at J, with 2 bases between the two ends. Germline CDR1 is MNHNY and CDR2 is SVGAGI (reference sequence). CDR3 length: 12 amino acids.

By sample fraction, this clonotype is medium-sized (0.01 to 0.1%). The V and J genes are TRBV5-6 and TRBJ2-1; 8 bases agree with TRBD2. Trimming cost V 4 bases and J 7 bases; bases outside gene matches: 7. The CDR3 has 14 amino acids. Germline V gives CDR1 SGHDT, CDR2 YYEEEE. The CDR3 coding sequence is TGTGCCAGCAGCCTTCTAGCGGGTTTTAATGAGCAGTTCTTC. This codes for CASSLLAGFNEQFF. The full variable domain, with the rest looked up from reference TRBV5-6 and TRBJ2-1, is DAGVTQSPTHLIKTRGQQVTLRCSPKSGHDTVSWYQQALGQGPQFIFQYYEEEERQRGNFPDRFSGHQFPNYSSELNVNALLLGDSALYLCASSLLAGFNEQFFGPGTRLTVL.

In its sample, this clonotype is medium-sized (0.01 to 0.1%). The V gene is TRBV20-1, the J gene TRBJ1-2; 12 bases match TRBD1. This CDR3 has 14 amino acids. V was pared by 6 bases and J by 4 bases, with 6 bases of the junction left unmatched. From germline, CDR1 is DFQATT and CDR2 SNEGSKA (reference sequence). The CDR3 loop is CSAPGQGALYGYTF. CDR3 sequence (DNA): TGCAGTGCCCCGGGACAGGGGGCCCTCTATGGCTACACCTTC.

At least ten counts were recorded for this clonotype. The rearrangement uses TRBV28 and TRBJ1-2; TRBD1 is a possible D gene (5 bases). V was pared by 5 bases and J by 6 bases, with 16 bases between. Germline values: CDR1 MDHEN, CDR2 SYDVKM. This CDR3 contains 14 residues. The CDR3 DNA reads TGTGCCAGCAGTCTTCCCCTCCAGGGTAATGGCTACACCTTC. The encoded protein is CASSLPLQGNGYTF.

This clonotype qualifies as medium-sized. The J gene is TRBJ2-7, the V gene TRBV7-9, with unresolved D. V was shortened by 7 bases and J by 2 bases, with 6 bases between the two germline ends. Germline-derived CDR1 and CDR2 are SEHNR and FQNEAQ (reference sequence). There are 11 residues in the CDR3. The CDR3 region is CASMEAYEQYF. For the CDR3, the DNA is TGTGCCAGCATGGAAGCCTACGAGCAGTACTTC.

By share, this clonotype counts as medium-sized (0.01 to 0.1%). The rearrangement links TRBV29-1 to TRBJ1-1, with unresolved D. The CDR3 contains 12 residues. Germline V CDR1 and CDR2: SQVTM, ANQGSEA. The V and J ends lost 5 bases and 1 base respectively, with 8 bases between them. The DNA of the CDR3 is TGCAGCGTTTTGGCAGGGAACACTGAAGCTTTCTTT. This gives the protein CSVLAGNTEAFF.

J is TRBJ2-7 and V is TRBV15, with 7 bases that match TRBD1. Unmatched junction bases numbered 9, after V lost 3 bases and J lost 4 bases. The CDR3 runs 15 residues. Germline loops: CDR1 LNHNV, CDR2 YYDKDF (reference sequence). Here the CDR3 reads CATSSNRGPRYEQYV. CDR3 DNA sequence: TGTGCCACCAGCAGCAACAGGGGCCCGCGGTACGAGCAGTACGTC.

The table lists this clonotype with many counts. The rearrangement joins TRBV20-1 to TRBJ2-3, with D tentatively TRBD2 (6 bases). The ends were cut back, 1 base at V and 4 bases at J, with 9 bases in the middle. This CDR3 contains 13 residues. Germline CDR1 DFQATT, CDR2 SNEGSKA (reference sequence). The DNA of the CDR3 is TGCAGTGCTAGAGTGGGGGGTGCAGATACGCAGTATTTT. It specifies CSARVGGADTQYF.

By share, this clonotype ranks as medium-sized (0.01 to 0.1%). The rearrangement uses TRBV5-1 and TRBJ2-3, with D possibly matching TRBD1 (6 bases). Trimming cost V 4 bases and J 4 bases, with 13 bases left between them. The CDR3 sequence is 14 residues long. Germline CDR1 SGHRS, CDR2 YFSETQ. CDR3 in DNA: TGCGCCAGCAGCCCCCCTCCAGGGGCAGATACGCAGTATTTT. It encodes CASSPPPGADTQYF.

There are many counts of this clonotype. The V and J genes are TRBV18 and TRBJ2-7; D remains ambiguous. The V and J ends lost 6 bases and 5 bases respectively, with 17 bases between them. Germline CDR1 reads KGHSH; CDR2 reads LQKENI. The CDR3 is 14 residues long. CDR3 sequence: CASSSTTKPHEQYF. CDR3 in DNA: TGTGCCAGCTCCTCCACCACAAAACCCCACGAGCAGTACTTC.

This clonotype is classed as medium-sized. The chain uses TRBV6-6 and TRBJ2-7, with TRBD2 matching 7 bases. This CDR3 region has 14 residues. With 2 bases clipped from V and 2 bases from J, the junction kept 3 bases outside the gene matches. Germline CDR1 MNHNY, CDR2 SVGAGI (reference sequence). In DNA form, the CDR3 reads TGTGCCAGCAGTTACGGGGGGGGACCCTACGAGCAGTACTTC. Its protein product is CASSYGGGPYEQYF.

In its sample, this clonotype was seen many times. This chain uses TRBV18 with TRBJ1-6; unclear D gene. The CDR3 loop spans 14 amino acids. Germline V gene data show CDR1 as KGHSH and CDR2 as LQKENI. V was clipped by 6 bases and J by 8 bases, with 14 bases between them. The CDR3 sequence is CASSSGPGDSPLHF. The CDR3 region has the DNA TGTGCCAGCTCGAGTGGACCTGGGGATTCACCCCTCCACTTT.

There are many counts of this clonotype. The rearrangement uses TRBV20-1 and TRBJ2-7; D is undetermined. The CDR3 is 11 residues long. Germline CDR1 and CDR2: DFQATT and SNEGSKA (reference sequence). The germline V and J ends were trimmed by 6 bases and 4 bases, with 10 bases remaining between them. The CDR3, as DNA: TGCAGTGCCGGCGGCAGTTACGAGCAGTACTTC. Amino acid sequence: CSAGGSYEQYF.

Judged by abundance, this clonotype is medium-sized (0.01 to 0.1%). The V call is TRBV3-1, the J call TRBJ2-1, with 11 positions matching TRBD2. With V trimmed by 7 bases and J by 6 bases, 11 bases remained unmatched. Germline V lookup: CDR1 LGHDT, CDR2 YNNKEL (reference sequence). The CDR3 covers 16 residues. This CDR3 is CASKHASGGRGNEQFF. The CDR3 nucleotides are TGTGCCAGCAAACATGCTAGCGGGGGGAGAGGCAATGAGCAGTTCTTC.

In this sample, this clonotype is medium-sized. The gene calls are TRBV5-1 and TRBJ2-2; 12 positions match TRBD1. Germline trimming cut 4 bases from V and 4 bases from J; bases unmatched to any gene: 8. The germline V gene has CDR1 SGHRS and CDR2 YFSETQ. CDR3 size: 17 residues. CDR3 sequence: CASSRTGQGALTGELFF. The DNA for the CDR3 is TGCGCCAGCAGCAGGACGGGACAGGGGGCGCTCACCGGGGAGCTGTTTTTT. The full variable domain, with the rest looked up from reference TRBV5-1 and TRBJ2-2, is KAGVTQTPRYLIKTRGQQVTLSCSPISGHRSVSWYQQTPGQGLQFLFEYFSETQRNKGNFPGRFSGRQFSNSRSEMNVSTLELGDSALYLCASSRTGQGALTGELFFGEGSRLTVL.

This clonotype qualifies as medium-sized. A much larger clonotype is one base distant, so this may be a read error. The rearrangement links TRBV30 to TRBJ1-5; D is uncertain. The germline V gene encodes CDR1 GTSNPN and CDR2 SVGIG (reference sequence). The CDR3 contains 16 residues. Trimming took 2 bases from V and 4 from J, leaving 18 bases between them. CDR3 sequence reads: CAWSRTDLFLNQPQHF. The DNA of the CDR3 is TGTGCCTGGAGTCGGACCGACCTTTTTCTTAATCAGCCCCAGCATTTT.

V and J are TRBV6-1 and TRBJ1-6, with 8 bases aligning to TRBD1. The CDR3 totals 15 residues. Trimming removed 1 base from V and 9 bases from J; junction bases left unmatched: 5. From germline, CDR1 is MNHNS and CDR2 SASEGT. CDR3 sequence reads: CASSEEGQVFSPLHF. DNA for the CDR3: TGTGCCAGCAGTGAAGAGGGACAGGTGTTTTCACCCCTCCACTTT.

This clonotype ranks as medium-sized. The gene calls are TRBV5-4 and TRBJ2-6; D gene unclear. CDR1 is SGHNT and CDR2 is YYREEE in the germline V gene (reference sequence). The CDR3 has 15 amino acids. V was trimmed by 0 bases and J by 0 bases, leaving 4 bases between them. The CDR3 here is CASSLEPSGANVLTF. For the CDR3, the DNA is TGTGCCAGCAGCTTGGAACCCTCTGGGGCCAACGTCCTGACTTTC.

This clonotype was found many times. The V call is TRBV7-2, the J call TRBJ1-1; no clear D gene. The V gene lost 4 bases and the J gene lost 2 bases, with 17 bases spanning the gap. CDR3 size: 16 residues. CDR1 SGHTA and CDR2 FQGNSA come from the germline V gene. CDR3 bases: TGTGCCAGCAGCTCCGAATTAGGGAGGTCCAACACTGAAGCTTTCTTT. It encodes CASSSELGRSNTEAFF.

V gene TRBV14 combines with J gene TRBJ2-1; 10 bases agree with TRBD1. Germline loops: CDR1 SGHDN, CDR2 FVKESK. This CDR3 has 15 residues. J gave up 4 bases and V 4 bases, and 4 bases lay outside the gene matches. The CDR3 bases are TGTGCCAGCAGCCCACGGGACAGGGGTTACAATGAGCAGTTCTTC. Translated: CASSPRDRGYNEQFF.

This clonotype is classed as medium-sized. This sequence joins TRBV6-2 or TRBV6-3 and TRBJ2-1, with TRBD2 matching 14 bases. V gave up 2 bases and J gave up 10 bases; unmatched junction bases: 4. Germline values: CDR1 MNHEY, CDR2 SVGEGT. The CDR3 covers 15 residues. CDR3 loop: CASSYPGLAGGEQFF. DNA for the CDR3: TGTGCCAGCAGTTACCCCGGACTAGCGGGAGGCGAGCAGTTCTTC.

Ten or more counts support this clonotype. This rearrangement joins TRBV5-1 to TRBJ2-1; TRBD2 matches 10 bases. V shed 4 bases, J shed 7 bases, and the junction held 11 bases outside the gene matches. Per germline, CDR1 SGHRS and CDR2 YFSETQ. The CDR3 runs 16 residues. CDR3 bases: TGCGCCAGCAGCCCGAGCAGCGGGGGGGCGGCGAATGAGCAGTTCTTC. This translates into CASSPSSGGAANEQFF.

By share, this clonotype counts as medium-sized. DNA of the CDR3: TGTGCCAGCAGCTTAGCCACAGGGACACAAAACATTCAGTACTTC. It is translated as CASSLATGTQNIQYF. The V gene is TRBV7-2, the J gene TRBJ2-4; weak D call: TRBD1 (6 bases). The CDR3 has 15 residues. Trimming shortened V by 0 bases and J by 5 bases, and 11 bases separated the two germline ends. CDR1 SGHTA and CDR2 FQGNSA come from the germline V gene.

The chain carries TRBV4-1 and TRBJ2-7; TRBD2 agrees at 7 bases. Trimming removed 1 base from V and 2 bases from J; junction bases left unmatched: 8. CDR1 is MGHRA and CDR2 is YSYEKL in the germline V gene. The CDR3 loop spans 16 amino acids. The DNA of the CDR3 is TGCGCCAGCAGCCAAGGGGGGGGTGGGAGGCCCTACGAGCAGTACTTC. Encoded protein: CASSQGGGGRPYEQYF.

This chain links TRBV7-2 with TRBJ1-4; D ambiguous. Germline V lookup: CDR1 SGHTA, CDR2 FQGNSA. V gave up 4 bases and J gave up 5 bases, with 11 bases separating them. The CDR3 is 14 amino acids. In DNA form, the CDR3 reads TGTGCCAGCAGCTCCGGGGATCCGAATGAAAAACTGTTTTTT. This codes for CASSSGDPNEKLFF.